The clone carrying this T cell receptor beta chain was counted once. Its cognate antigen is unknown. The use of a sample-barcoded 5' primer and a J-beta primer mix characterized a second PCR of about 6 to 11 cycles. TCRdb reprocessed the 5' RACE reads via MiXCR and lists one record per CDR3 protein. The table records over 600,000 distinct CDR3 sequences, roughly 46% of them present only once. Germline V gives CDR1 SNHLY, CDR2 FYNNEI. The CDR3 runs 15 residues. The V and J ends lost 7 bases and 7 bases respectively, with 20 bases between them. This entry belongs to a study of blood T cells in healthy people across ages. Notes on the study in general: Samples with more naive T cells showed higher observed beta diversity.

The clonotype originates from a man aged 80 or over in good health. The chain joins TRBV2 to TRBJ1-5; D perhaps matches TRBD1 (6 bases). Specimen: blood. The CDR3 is CASNEQAQGGQPQHF. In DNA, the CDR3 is TGTGCCAGCAATGAGCAGGCACAGGGAGGCCAGCCCCAGCATTTT. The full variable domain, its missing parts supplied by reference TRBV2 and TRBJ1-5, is EPEVTQTPSHQVTQMGQEVILRCVPISNHLYFYWYRQILGQKVEFLVSFYNNEISEKSEIFDDQFSVERPDGSNFTLKIRSTKLEDSAMYFCASNEQAQGGQPQHFGDGTRLSIL.